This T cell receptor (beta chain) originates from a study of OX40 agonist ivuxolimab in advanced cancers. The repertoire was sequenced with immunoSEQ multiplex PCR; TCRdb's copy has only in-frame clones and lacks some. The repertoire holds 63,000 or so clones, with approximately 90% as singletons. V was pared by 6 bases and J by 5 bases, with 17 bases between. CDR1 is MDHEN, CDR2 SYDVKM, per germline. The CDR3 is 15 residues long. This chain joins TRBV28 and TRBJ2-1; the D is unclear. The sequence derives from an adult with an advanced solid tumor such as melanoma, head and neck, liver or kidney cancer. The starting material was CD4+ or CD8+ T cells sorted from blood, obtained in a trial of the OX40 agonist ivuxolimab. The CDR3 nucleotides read TGTGCCAGCAGCCTCGTAGGCGTTCGGGACAATGAGCAGTTCTTC. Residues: CASSLVGVRDNEQFF. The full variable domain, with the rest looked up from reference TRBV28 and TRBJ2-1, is DVKVTQSSRYLVKRTGEKVFLECVQDMDHENMFWYRQDPGLGLRLIYFSYDVKMKEKGDIPEGYSVSREKKERFSLILESASTNQTSMYLCASSLVGVRDNEQFFGPGTRLTVL.